These 11 T cell receptor beta chains came from one sample sequenced in a study of Graves' ophthalmopathy and Graves' hyperthyroidism. The study amplified TCR beta CDR3 regions using RNA transcripts. After a first-round RT-PCR with HTBI primers, a second-round multiplex PCR was run. TCRdb used MiXCR to reprocess the multiplex PCR reads, holding one entry per CDR3 protein. The table has about 550,000 distinct CDR3 sequences, about 35% seen once; the top ten hold roughly 4.5%. Sequencing input: peripheral blood or thyroid tissue (not recorded which). These receptors were taken from an adult man with Graves' hyperthyroidism.

The chain couples TRBV29-1 to TRBJ1-2; a possible D gene is TRBD1 (5 bases). CDR3 length: 11 amino acids. The germline V and J ends were trimmed by 6 bases and 3 bases, with 8 bases remaining between them. Germline assignment: CDR1 SQVTM and CDR2 ANQGSEA. The CDR3 nucleotides are TGCAGCGTCGGGGGTGACTATGGCTACACCTTC. Its translation: CSVGGDYGYTF.

This clonotype has more than one count but fewer than ten. The chain has TRBV28 and TRBJ2-6, with D uncertain. There are 15 residues in the CDR3. Deletions cut 2 bases from V and 8 bases from J, with 13 bases between. CDR1 is MDHEN and CDR2 is SYDVKM in the germline V gene. CDR3 amino acids: CASSLGQVRSNVLTF. The CDR3, as DNA: TGTGCCAGCAGTTTAGGGCAGGTTAGGTCCAACGTCCTGACTTTC.

The rearrangement joins TRBV13 to TRBJ2-6, with TRBD2 identical over 7 bases. Germline V lookup: CDR1 PRHDT, CDR2 FYEKMQ (reference sequence). V lost 5 bases and J lost 1; bases outside the gene matches: 14. The CDR3 sequence is 19 residues long. The CDR3 loop reads CASSEYGTIGASGANVLTF. The CDR3 DNA reads TGTGCCAGCAGCGAATACGGGACTATTGGGGCTTCTGGGGCCAACGTCCTGACTTTC.

This clonotype has just one count. A much larger clone lies a single base off, so this may be a read error. The rearrangement links TRBV6-5 to TRBJ1-2; TRBD1 aligns across 9 bases. Germline V gives CDR1 MNHEY, CDR2 SVGAGI. The CDR3 covers 13 residues. The CDR3 loop reads CTSTPGQGYGYTF. The CDR3 nucleotides read TGTACCAGCACCCCAGGACAGGGGTATGGCTACACCTTC.

This clonotype has at least ten counts. The chain uses TRBV12-3 or TRBV12-4 and TRBJ2-5; 12 bases map to TRBD2. The CDR3 totals 15 residues. J gave up 4 bases and V 5 bases, and 5 bases lay outside the gene matches. CDR3 bases: TGTGCCAGCAGTGGACTAGCGGGGCACGGAGAGACCCAGTACTTC. Residues: CASSGLAGHGETQYF.

Comment on this clonotype: A read error is possible here, since a much larger clone lies one base away. CDR3 nucleotides: TGCAGCGTAGAACACCCGCGGGGCGCAGATACGCAGTATTTT. This sequence encodes CSVEHPRGADTQYF. The V call is TRBV29-1, the J call TRBJ2-3; the D gene is possibly TRBD2 (6 bases). This CDR3 has 14 amino acids. The V gene lost 6 bases and the J gene lost 4 bases, with 17 bases spanning the gap. Germline CDR1 reads SQVTM; CDR2 reads ANQGSEA.

About this clonotype itself: A clone one base away is much larger, so this may be a read error. This sequence joins TRBV7-9 and TRBJ1-2; weak D call: TRBD1 (6 bases). The CDR3 is 15 amino acids. V was cut by 7 bases and J by 1 base, with 16 bases left in between. The germline V gene encodes CDR1 SEHNR and CDR2 FQNEAQ (reference sequence). The CDR3 loop is CASTPSGTFNYGYTF. The CDR3 nucleotides read TGTGCCAGCACCCCTTCCGGGACATTTAACTATGGCTACACCTTC.

This clonotype was counted a few times. This sequence joins TRBV7-3 and TRBJ2-5, with D unclear. Per the germline V gene, CDR1 is SGHTA and CDR2 is FQGTGA. Trimming removed 5 bases from V and 5 bases from J, with 9 bases in between. CDR3 length equals 12 residues. As DNA, the CDR3 is TGTGCCAGCAGCCCCTCAAGGGAGACCCAGTACTTC. Translation: CASSPSRETQYF. The full variable domain, its missing parts supplied by reference TRBV7-3 and TRBJ2-5, is GAGVSQTPSNKVTEKGKYVELRCDPISGHTALYWYRQSLGQGPEFLIYFQGTGAADDSGLPNDRFFAVRPEGSVSTLKIQRTERGDSAVYLCASSPSRETQYFGPGTRLLVL.

The J gene is TRBJ1-5, the V gene TRBV25-1; 8 positions agree with TRBD1. CDR1 MGHDK and CDR2 SYGVNS come from the germline V gene. Trimming cost V 5 bases and J 4 bases; bases outside gene matches: 10. CDR3 length: 16 residues. The CDR3 DNA follows: TGTGCCAGCAGTTACTCGACAGGGGAGTCAAATCAGCCCCAGCATTTT. Translation: CASSYSTGESNQPQHF.

V usage is TRBV7-9 and J usage is TRBJ2-7; D call uncertain. Germline V gives CDR1 SEHNR, CDR2 FQNEAQ (reference sequence). This CDR3 region has 16 residues. With 5 bases removed from V and 7 bases from J, the gap between germline ends came to 24 bases. The CDR3 is CASSISRTSSYNEQYF. For the CDR3, the DNA is TGTGCCAGCAGCATCTCCCGGACCAGCTCCTACAATGAGCAGTACTTC.

This chain links TRBV29-1 with TRBJ2-7; TRBD2 matches 13 bases. With 4 bases clipped from V and 2 bases from J, the junction kept 2 bases outside the gene matches. This CDR3 comprises 14 residues. CDR1 and CDR2 from the germline V gene are SQVTM and ANQGSEA. DNA for the CDR3: TGCAGCGTTGGCGGGACTAGCGGGGCCTACGAGCAGTACTTC. Its translation is CSVGGTSGAYEQYF.